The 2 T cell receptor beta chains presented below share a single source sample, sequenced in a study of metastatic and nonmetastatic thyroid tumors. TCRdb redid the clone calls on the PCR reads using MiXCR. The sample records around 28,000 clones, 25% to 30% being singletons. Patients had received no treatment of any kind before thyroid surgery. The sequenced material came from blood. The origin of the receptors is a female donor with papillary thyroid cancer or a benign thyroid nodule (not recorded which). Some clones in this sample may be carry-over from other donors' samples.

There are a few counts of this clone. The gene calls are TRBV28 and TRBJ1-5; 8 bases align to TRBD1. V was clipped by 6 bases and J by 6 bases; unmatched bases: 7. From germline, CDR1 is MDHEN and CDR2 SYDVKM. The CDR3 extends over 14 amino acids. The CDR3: CASSPDRGSQPQHF. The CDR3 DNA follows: TGTGCCAGCAGCCCCGACAGGGGAAGTCAGCCCCAGCATTTT.

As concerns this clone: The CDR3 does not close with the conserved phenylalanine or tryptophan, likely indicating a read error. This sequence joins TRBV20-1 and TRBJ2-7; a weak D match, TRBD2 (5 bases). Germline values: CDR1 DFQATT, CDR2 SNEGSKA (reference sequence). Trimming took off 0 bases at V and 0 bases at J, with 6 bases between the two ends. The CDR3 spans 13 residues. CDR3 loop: CSARDGSSYEQYL. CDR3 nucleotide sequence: TGCAGTGCTAGAGATGGGAGCTCCTACGAGCAGTACCTC.